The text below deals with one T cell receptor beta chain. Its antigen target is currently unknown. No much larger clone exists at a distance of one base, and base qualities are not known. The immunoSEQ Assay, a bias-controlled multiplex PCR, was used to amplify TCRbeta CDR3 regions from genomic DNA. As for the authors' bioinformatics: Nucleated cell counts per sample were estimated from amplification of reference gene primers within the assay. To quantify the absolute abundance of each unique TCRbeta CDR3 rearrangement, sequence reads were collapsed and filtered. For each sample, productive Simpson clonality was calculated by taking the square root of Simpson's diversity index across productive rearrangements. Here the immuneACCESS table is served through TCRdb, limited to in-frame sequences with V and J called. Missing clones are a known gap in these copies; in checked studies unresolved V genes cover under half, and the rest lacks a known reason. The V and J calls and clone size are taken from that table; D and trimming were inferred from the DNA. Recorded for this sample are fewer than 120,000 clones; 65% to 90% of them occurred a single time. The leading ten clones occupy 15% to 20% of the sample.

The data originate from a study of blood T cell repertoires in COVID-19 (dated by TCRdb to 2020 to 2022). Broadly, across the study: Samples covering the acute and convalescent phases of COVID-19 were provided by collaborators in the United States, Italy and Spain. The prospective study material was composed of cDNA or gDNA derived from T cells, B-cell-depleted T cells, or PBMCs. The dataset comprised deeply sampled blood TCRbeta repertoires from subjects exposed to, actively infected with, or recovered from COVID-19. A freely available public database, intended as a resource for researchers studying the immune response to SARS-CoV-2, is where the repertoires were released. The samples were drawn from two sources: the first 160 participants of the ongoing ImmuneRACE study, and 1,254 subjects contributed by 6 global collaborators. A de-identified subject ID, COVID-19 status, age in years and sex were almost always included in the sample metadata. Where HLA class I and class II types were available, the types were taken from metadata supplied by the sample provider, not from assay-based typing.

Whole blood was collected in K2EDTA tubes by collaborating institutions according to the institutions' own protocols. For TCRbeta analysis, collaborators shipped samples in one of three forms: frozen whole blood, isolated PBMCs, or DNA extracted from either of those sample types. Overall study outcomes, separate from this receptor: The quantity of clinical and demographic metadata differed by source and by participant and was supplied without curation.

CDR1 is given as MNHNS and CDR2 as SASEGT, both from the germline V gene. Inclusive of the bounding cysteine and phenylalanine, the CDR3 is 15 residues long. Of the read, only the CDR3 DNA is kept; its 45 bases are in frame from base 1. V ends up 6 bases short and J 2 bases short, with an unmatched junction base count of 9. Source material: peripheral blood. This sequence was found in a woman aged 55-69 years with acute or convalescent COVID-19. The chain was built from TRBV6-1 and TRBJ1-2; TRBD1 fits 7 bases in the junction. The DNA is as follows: TGTGCCAGCAGACGGGACGGGACAGAAAACTATGGCTACACCTTC. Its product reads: CASRRDGTENYGYTF.